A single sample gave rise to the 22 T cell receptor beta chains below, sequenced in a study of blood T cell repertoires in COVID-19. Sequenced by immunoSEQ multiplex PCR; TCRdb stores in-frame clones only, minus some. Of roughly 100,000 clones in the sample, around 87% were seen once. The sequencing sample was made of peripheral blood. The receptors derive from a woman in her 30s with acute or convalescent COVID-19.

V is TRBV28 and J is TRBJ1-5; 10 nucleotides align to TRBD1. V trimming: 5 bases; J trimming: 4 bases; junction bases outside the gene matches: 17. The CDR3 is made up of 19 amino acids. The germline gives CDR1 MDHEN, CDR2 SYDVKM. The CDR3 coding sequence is TGTGCCAGCAGTCCCCCCGGGACAGGGGTCGGGGGGTCTAATCAGCCCCAGCATTTT. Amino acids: CASSPPGTGVGGSNQPQHF.

The CDR3, as DNA: TGTGCCAGCAGTTTGGGAGGGGGGCATGGCTACACCTTC. It yields the protein CASSLGGGHGYTF. This chain uses TRBV6-5 with TRBJ1-2, with a weak D call TRBD1 (6 bases). This CDR3 contains 13 residues. The V end lost 4 bases, the J end lost 6 bases, and 12 bases lay between the germline ends. The germline CDR1 and CDR2 sequences are MNHEY and SVGAGI.

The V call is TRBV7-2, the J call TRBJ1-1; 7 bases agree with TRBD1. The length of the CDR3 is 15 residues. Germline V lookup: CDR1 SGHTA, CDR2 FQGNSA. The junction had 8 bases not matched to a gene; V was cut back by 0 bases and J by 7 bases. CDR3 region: CASSLAEQGNSEAFF. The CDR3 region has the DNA TGTGCCAGCAGCTTAGCGGAACAGGGGAATAGTGAAGCTTTCTTT. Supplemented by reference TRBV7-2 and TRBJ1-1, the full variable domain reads GAGVSQSPSNKVTEKGKDVELRCDPISGHTALYWYRQSLGQGLEFLIYFQGNSAPDKSGLPSDRFSAERTGGSVSTLTIQRTQQEDSAVYLCASSLAEQGNSEAFFGQGTRLTVV.

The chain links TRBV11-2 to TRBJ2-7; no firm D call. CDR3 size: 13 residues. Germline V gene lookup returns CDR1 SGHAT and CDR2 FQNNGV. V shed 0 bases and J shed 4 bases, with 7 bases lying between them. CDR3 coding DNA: TGTGCCAGCAGCTTAGATCCCGGGTACGAGCAGTACTTC. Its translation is CASSLDPGYEQYF.

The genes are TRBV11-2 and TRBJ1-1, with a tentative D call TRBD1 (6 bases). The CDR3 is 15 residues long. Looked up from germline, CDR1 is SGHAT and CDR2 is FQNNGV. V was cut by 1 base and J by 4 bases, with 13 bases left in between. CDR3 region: CASSLVEGGSTEAFF. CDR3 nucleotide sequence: TGTGCCAGCAGCTTAGTAGAGGGGGGGAGCACTGAAGCTTTCTTT.

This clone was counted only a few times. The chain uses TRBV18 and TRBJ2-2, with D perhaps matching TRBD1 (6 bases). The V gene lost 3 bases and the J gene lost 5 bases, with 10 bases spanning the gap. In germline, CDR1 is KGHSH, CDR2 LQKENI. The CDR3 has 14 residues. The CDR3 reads CASSPRQVTGELFF. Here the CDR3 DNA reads TGTGCCAGCTCACCCCGACAGGTTACCGGGGAGCTGTTTTTT.

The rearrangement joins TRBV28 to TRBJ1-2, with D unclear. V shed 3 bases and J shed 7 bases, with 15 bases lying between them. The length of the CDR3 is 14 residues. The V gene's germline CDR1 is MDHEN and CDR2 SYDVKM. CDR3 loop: CASSFGPGIGGYTF. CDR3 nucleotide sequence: TGTGCCAGCAGTTTCGGGCCGGGGATCGGTGGCTACACCTTC.

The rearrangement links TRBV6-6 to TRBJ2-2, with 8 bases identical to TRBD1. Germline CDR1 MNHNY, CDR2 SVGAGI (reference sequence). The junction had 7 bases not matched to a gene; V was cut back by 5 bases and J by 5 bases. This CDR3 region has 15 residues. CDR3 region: CASSPGQAITGELFF. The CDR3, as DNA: TGTGCCAGCAGTCCGGGACAGGCGATAACCGGGGAGCTGTTTTTT.

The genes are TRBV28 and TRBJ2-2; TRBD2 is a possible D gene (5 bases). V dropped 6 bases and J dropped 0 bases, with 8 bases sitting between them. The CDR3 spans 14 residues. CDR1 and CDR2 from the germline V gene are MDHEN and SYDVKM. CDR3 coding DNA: TGTGCCAGCAGGAGAGGGTCGAACACCGGGGAGCTGTTTTTT. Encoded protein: CASRRGSNTGELFF.

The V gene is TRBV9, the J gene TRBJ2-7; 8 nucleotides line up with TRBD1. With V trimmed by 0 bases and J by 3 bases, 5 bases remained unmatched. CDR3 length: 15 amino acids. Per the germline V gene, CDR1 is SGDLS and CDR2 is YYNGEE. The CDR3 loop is CASSVGSGGNYEQYF. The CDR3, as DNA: TGTGCCAGCAGCGTAGGTTCAGGGGGCAACTACGAGCAGTACTTC. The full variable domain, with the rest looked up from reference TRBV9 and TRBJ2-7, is DSGVTQTPKHLITATGQRVTLRCSPRSGDLSVYWYQQSLDQGLQFLIQYYNGEERAKGNILERFSAQQFPDLHSELNLSSLELGDSALYFCASSVGSGGNYEQYFGPGTRLTVT.

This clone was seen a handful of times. The CDR3 nucleotides are TGCGCCAGCAGTCTGGACAGCCTCAATCAGCCCCAGCATTTT. As protein: CASSLDSLNQPQHF. The chain links TRBV23-1 to TRBJ1-5; D possibly corresponds to TRBD1 (6 bases). TRBV23-1 qualifies as an ORF whose function is uncertain. V lost 4 bases and J lost 3, with 10 bases in between. The CDR3 is 14 amino acids.

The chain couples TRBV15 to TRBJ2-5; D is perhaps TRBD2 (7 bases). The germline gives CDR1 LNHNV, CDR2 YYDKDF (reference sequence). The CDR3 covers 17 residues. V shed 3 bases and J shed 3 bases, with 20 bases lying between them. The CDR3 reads CATSRGGGGGTEETQYF. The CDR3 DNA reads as TGTGCCACCAGCAGGGGAGGCGGGGGCGGCACTGAAGAGACCCAGTACTTC.

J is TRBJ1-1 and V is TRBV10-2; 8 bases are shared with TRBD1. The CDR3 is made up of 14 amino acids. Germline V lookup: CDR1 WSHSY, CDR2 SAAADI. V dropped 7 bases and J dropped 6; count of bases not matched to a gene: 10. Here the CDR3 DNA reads TGCGCCAGCAATACCAGGGGGCGAATCTCTGAAGCTTTCTTT. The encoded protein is CASNTRGRISEAFF.

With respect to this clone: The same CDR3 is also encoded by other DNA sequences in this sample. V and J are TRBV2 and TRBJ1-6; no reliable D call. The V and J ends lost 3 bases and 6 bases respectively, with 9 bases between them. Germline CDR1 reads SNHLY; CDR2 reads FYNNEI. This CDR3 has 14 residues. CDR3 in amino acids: CASSEARGNSPLHF. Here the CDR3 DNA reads TGTGCCAGCAGTGAGGCTCGGGGTAATTCACCCCTCCACTTT.

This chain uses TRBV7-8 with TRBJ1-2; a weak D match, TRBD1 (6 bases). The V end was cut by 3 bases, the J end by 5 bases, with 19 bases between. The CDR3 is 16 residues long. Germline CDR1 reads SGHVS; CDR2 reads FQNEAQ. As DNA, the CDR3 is TGTGCCAGCAGCTTCACTTCTGCGGGGGCAATGTATGGCTACACCTTC. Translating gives CASSFTSAGAMYGYTF.

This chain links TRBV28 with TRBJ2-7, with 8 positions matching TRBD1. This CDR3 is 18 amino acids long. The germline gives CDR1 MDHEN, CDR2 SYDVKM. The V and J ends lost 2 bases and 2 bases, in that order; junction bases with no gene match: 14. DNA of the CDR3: TGTGCCAGCAGTTTAAGATGGCTTGACAGGGGAAGACCCTACGAGCAGTACTTC. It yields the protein CASSLRWLDRGRPYEQYF.

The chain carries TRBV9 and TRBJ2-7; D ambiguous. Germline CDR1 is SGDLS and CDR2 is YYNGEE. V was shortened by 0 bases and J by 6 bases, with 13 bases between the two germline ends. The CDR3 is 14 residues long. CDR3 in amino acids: CASSVESQALEQYF. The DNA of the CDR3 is TGTGCCAGCAGCGTAGAAAGTCAGGCTCTCGAGCAGTACTTC.

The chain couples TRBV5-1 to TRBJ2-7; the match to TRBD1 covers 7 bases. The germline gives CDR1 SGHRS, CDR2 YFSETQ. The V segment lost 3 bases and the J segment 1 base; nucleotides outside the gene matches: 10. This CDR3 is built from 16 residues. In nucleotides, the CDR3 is TGCGCCAGCAGCTCCACAGGGGACATAGGATCCTACGAGCAGTACTTC. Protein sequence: CASSSTGDIGSYEQYF.

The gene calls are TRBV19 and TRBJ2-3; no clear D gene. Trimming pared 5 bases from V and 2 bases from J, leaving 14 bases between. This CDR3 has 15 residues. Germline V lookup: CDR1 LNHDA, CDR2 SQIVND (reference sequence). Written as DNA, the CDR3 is TGTGCCAGTAGTCCGAGAGACTTATCCACAGATACGCAGTATTTT. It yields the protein CASSPRDLSTDTQYF.

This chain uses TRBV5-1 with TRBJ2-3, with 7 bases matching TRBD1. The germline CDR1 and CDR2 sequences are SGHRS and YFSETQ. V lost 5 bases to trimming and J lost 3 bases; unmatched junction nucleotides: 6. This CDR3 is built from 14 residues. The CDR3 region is CASRAGTATDTQYF. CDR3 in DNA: TGCGCCAGCAGGGCCGGGACAGCTACAGATACGCAGTATTTT.

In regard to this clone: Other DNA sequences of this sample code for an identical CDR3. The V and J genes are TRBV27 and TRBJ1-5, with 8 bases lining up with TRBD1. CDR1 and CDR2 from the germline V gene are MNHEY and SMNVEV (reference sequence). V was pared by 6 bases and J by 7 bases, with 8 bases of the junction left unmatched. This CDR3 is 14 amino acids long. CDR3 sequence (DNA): TGTGCCAGCAGCCCCGACAGGGGAGGCCAGCCCCAGCATTTT. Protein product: CASSPDRGGQPQHF.

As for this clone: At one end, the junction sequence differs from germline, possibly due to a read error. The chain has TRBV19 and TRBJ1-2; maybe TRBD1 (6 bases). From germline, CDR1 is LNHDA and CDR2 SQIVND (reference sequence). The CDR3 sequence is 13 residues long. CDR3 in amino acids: CASSTGILGGYTF. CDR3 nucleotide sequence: TGTGCCAGCAGTACAGGGATCCTGGGTGGCTACACCTTC.